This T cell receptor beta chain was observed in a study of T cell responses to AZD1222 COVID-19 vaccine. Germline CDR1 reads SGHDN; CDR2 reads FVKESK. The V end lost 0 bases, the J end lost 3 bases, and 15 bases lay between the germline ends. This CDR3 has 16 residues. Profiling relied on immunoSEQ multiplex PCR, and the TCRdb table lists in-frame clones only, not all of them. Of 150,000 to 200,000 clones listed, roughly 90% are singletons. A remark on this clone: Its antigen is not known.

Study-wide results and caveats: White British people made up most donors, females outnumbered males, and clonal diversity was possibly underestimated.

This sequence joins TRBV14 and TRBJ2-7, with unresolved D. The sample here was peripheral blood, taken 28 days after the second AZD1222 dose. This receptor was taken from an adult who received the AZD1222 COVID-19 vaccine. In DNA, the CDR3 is TGTGCCAGCAGCCAAGATGCTGCTACCGTCTACTACGAGCAGTACTTC. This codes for CASSQDAATVYYEQYF.